A selection of T cell receptor beta chains follows, all from one sample in a study of T cell changes during pregnancy in multiple sclerosis. Some clones are missing from TCRdb's copy, which holds only in-frame ones; the method was immunoSEQ multiplex PCR. The data show 35,000 to 45,000 clones, with about 89% seen just once and around 0.5% held by the top ten. This specimen was CD4+ T cells from peripheral blood mononuclear cells, taken in the first trimester of pregnancy. The receptors were sampled from a female donor with multiple sclerosis, enrolled in a pregnancy study. Both conserved end residues are part of each CDR3. A D gene is named only where the DNA matches it firmly. Where a row states a size, it is once, few, many or the class of an expanded clone; other rows omit it.

D gene: NA
V gene: TRBV2
J gene: TRBJ1-1
clone size: NA
CDR3 protein: CASSERGAVNTEAFF
CDR3 DNA: TGTGCCAGCAGTGAAAGAGGAGCTGTGAACACTGAAGCTTTCTTT

D gene: TRBD1
V gene: TRBV30
J gene: TRBJ1-3
clone size: few
CDR3 protein: CAWSTRGPGNTIYF
CDR3 DNA: TGTGCCTGGAGTACAAGGGGGCCTGGAAACACCATATATTTT

D gene: NA
V gene: TRBV18
J gene: TRBJ1-3
clone size: NA
CDR3 protein: CASSPADSGNTIYF
CDR3 DNA: TGTGCCAGCTCACCAGCGGACTCTGGAAACACCATATATTTT

D gene: TRBD1
V gene: TRBV19
J gene: TRBJ1-5
clone size: NA
CDR3 protein: CASSKQGISNQPQHF
CDR3 DNA: TGTGCCAGTAGTAAACAGGGGATAAGCAATCAGCCCCAGCATTTT

D gene: TRBD1
V gene: TRBV18
J gene: TRBJ1-2
clone size: NA
CDR3 protein: CASTETGKEDGYTF
CDR3 DNA: TGTGCCAGCACCGAGACAGGGAAGGAAGATGGCTACACCTTC

D gene: NA
V gene: TRBV18
J gene: TRBJ1-1
clone size: NA
CDR3 protein: CASSPGLGGEEAFF
CDR3 DNA: TGTGCCAGCTCGCCGGGCCTCGGAGGGGAGGAAGCTTTCTTT

D gene: TRBD1
V gene: TRBV11-2
J gene: TRBJ1-4
clone size: NA
CDR3 protein: CASSPRQGSTNEKLFF
CDR3 DNA: TGTGCCAGCAGCCCCCGACAGGGTTCAACTAATGAAAAACTGTTTTTT

D gene: TRBD2
V gene: TRBV11-2
J gene: TRBJ2-3
clone size: NA
CDR3 protein: CASSSPSGRGDTQYF
CDR3 DNA: TGTGCCAGCAGCTCTCCTAGCGGGAGGGGAGATACGCAGTATTTT

D gene: NA
V gene: TRBV2
J gene: TRBJ1-3
clone size: NA
CDR3 protein: CASKGGTYTIYF
CDR3 DNA: TGTGCCAGCAAGGGGGGGACGTACACCATATATTTT

D gene: NA
V gene: TRBV28
J gene: TRBJ1-4
clone size: few
CDR3 protein: CASSLSPGVKEEKLFF
CDR3 DNA: TGTGCCAGCAGTTTATCCCCGGGGGTAAAGGAAGAAAAACTGTTTTTT

D gene: NA
V gene: TRBV21-1
J gene: TRBJ2-1
clone size: few
CDR3 protein: CASSIATDSGRTGEQFF
CDR3 DNA: TGTGCCAGCAGCATCGCGACTGATAGCGGGAGAACGGGTGAGCAGTTCTTC

D gene: TRBD2
V gene: TRBV27
J gene: TRBJ2-3
clone size: NA
CDR3 protein: CASSLSSGRFDTQYF
CDR3 DNA: TGTGCCAGCAGTCTATCTAGCGGGAGGTTTGATACGCAGTATTTT

D gene: NA
V gene: TRBV10-2
J gene: TRBJ1-5
clone size: NA
CDR3 protein: CASRGGSNQPQHF
CDR3 DNA: TGCGCCAGTCGGGGGGGGAGCAATCAGCCCCAGCATTTT

D gene: NA
V gene: TRBV7-8
J gene: TRBJ1-5
clone size: NA
CDR3 protein: CASSQNPGFYSNQPQHF
CDR3 DNA: TGTGCCAGCAGCCAAAACCCAGGGTTTTATAGCAATCAGCCCCAGCATTTT

D gene: NA
V gene: TRBV28
J gene: TRBJ1-4
clone size: few
CDR3 protein: CASSLYTTNEKLFF
CDR3 DNA: TGTGCCAGCAGTTTATATACAACTAATGAAAAACTGTTTTTT

D gene: NA
V gene: TRBV6-6
J gene: TRBJ2-7
clone size: once
CDR3 protein: CASSYRDLLSSYEQYF
CDR3 DNA: TGTGCCAGCAGTTACCGGGACTTGCTGAGCTCCTACGAGCAGTACTTC

D gene: TRBD2
V gene: TRBV27
J gene: TRBJ2-1
clone size: NA
CDR3 protein: CASSFSSGRRFF
CDR3 DNA: TGTGCCAGCAGTTTTAGTAGCGGGAGGCGGTTCTTC

D gene: NA
V gene: TRBV7-9
J gene: TRBJ1-5
clone size: NA
CDR3 protein: CASSFSTGLSNQPQHF
CDR3 DNA: TGTGCCAGCAGCTTTTCGACAGGTCTTAGCAATCAGCCCCAGCATTTT

D gene: NA
V gene: TRBV5-1
J gene: TRBJ1-4
clone size: NA
CDR3 protein: CASSFGTNEKLFF
CDR3 DNA: TGCGCCAGCAGCTTTGGCACTAATGAAAAACTGTTTTTT

D gene: NA
V gene: TRBV6-1
J gene: TRBJ2-5
clone size: once
CDR3 protein: CASSESETQYF
CDR3 DNA: TGTGCCAGCAGTGAATCGGAGACCCAGTACTTC

D gene: TRBD1
V gene: TRBV4-2
J gene: TRBJ1-3
clone size: NA
CDR3 protein: CASSLRDSSGNTIYF
CDR3 DNA: TGTGCCAGCAGCCTTCGGGACAGCTCTGGAAACACCATATATTTT

D gene: NA
V gene: TRBV30
J gene: TRBJ1-1
clone size: NA
CDR3 protein: CAWAGVNTEAFF
CDR3 DNA: TGTGCTTGGGCAGGGGTGAACACTGAAGCTTTCTTT

D gene: NA
V gene: TRBV6-6
J gene: TRBJ1-1
clone size: NA
CDR3 protein: CASRRGLNTEAFF
CDR3 DNA: TGTGCCAGCAGAAGGGGGTTGAACACTGAAGCTTTCTTT

D gene: NA
V gene: TRBV7-2
J gene: TRBJ2-7
clone size: NA
CDR3 protein: CASSSRRAYEQYF
CDR3 DNA: TGTGCCAGCAGCAGTCGACGGGCCTACGAGCAGTACTTC

D gene: TRBD1
V gene: TRBV18
J gene: TRBJ2-2
clone size: NA
CDR3 protein: CASSPSDATGVFSRELFF
CDR3 DNA: TGTGCCAGCTCACCCTCCGACGCGACAGGGGTTTTTAGCCGGGAGCTGTTTTTT

D gene: NA
V gene: TRBV6-1
J gene: TRBJ1-1
clone size: NA
CDR3 protein: CASSEQLNTEAFF
CDR3 DNA: TGTGCCAGCAGTGAACAGTTGAACACTGAAGCTTTCTTT

D gene: TRBD1
V gene: TRBV14
J gene: TRBJ2-7
clone size: NA
CDR3 protein: CASSLNTGGQVKHEQYF
CDR3 DNA: TGTGCCAGCAGCCTTAACACCGGGGGACAGGTAAAGCACGAGCAGTACTTC

D gene: NA
V gene: TRBV10-3
J gene: TRBJ1-2
clone size: NA
CDR3 protein: CAISEIMDRTTYGYTF
CDR3 DNA: TGTGCCATCAGTGAGATAATGGACAGAACAACCTATGGCTACACCTTC

D gene: NA
V gene: TRBV30
J gene: TRBJ2-7
clone size: NA
CDR3 protein: CAWRGQQVYEQYF
CDR3 DNA: TGTGCCTGGAGAGGGCAACAGGTATACGAGCAGTACTTC

D gene: NA
V gene: TRBV30
J gene: TRBJ2-7
clone size: NA
CDR3 protein: CAWRVITGLGEQYF
CDR3 DNA: TGTGCCTGGAGAGTAATTACAGGGTTGGGCGAGCAGTACTTC

D gene: TRBD2
V gene: TRBV5-4
J gene: TRBJ2-7
clone size: NA
CDR3 protein: CASSPRTSGAYEQYF
CDR3 DNA: TGTGCCAGCAGCCCAAGGACTAGCGGGGCCTACGAGCAGTACTTC

D gene: NA
V gene: TRBV4-1
J gene: TRBJ2-1
clone size: NA
CDR3 protein: CASSQHNEGQFF
CDR3 DNA: TGCGCCAGCAGCCAGCACAATGAGGGGCAGTTCTTC

D gene: NA
V gene: TRBV19
J gene: TRBJ1-5
clone size: NA
CDR3 protein: CASTIQGRGQPQHF
CDR3 DNA: TGTGCCAGTACCATACAGGGACGGGGTCAGCCCCAGCATTTT

D gene: TRBD1
V gene: TRBV5-1
J gene: TRBJ2-1
clone size: NA
CDR3 protein: CASSPGQGSYNEQFF
CDR3 DNA: TGCGCCAGCAGCCCGGGACAGGGCTCCTACAATGAGCAGTTCTTC

D gene: TRBD1
V gene: TRBV19
J gene: TRBJ2-7
clone size: NA
CDR3 protein: CASSMGTGSHEQYF
CDR3 DNA: TGTGCCAGTAGTATGGGGACAGGGTCCCACGAGCAGTACTTC

D gene: NA
V gene: TRBV19
J gene: TRBJ1-1
clone size: NA
CDR3 protein: CASSTQGLEAFF
CDR3 DNA: TGTGCCAGTAGTACACAGGGTCTTGAAGCTTTCTTT

D gene: NA
V gene: TRBV18
J gene: TRBJ2-7
clone size: NA
CDR3 protein: CASSPVQGLTSYEQYF
CDR3 DNA: TGTGCCAGCTCACCAGTTCAGGGGCTGACATCCTACGAGCAGTACTTC

D gene: TRBD2
V gene: TRBV5-4
J gene: TRBJ2-3
clone size: NA
CDR3 protein: CASSAEIGLAGGDTQYF
CDR3 DNA: TGTGCCAGCAGCGCCGAGATAGGACTAGCGGGAGGAGATACGCAGTATTTT

D gene: TRBD1
V gene: TRBV5-1
J gene: TRBJ1-2
clone size: few
CDR3 protein: CASSIAGTGVGYTF
CDR3 DNA: TGCGCCAGCAGCATAGCCGGGACAGGGGTCGGCTACACCTTC

D gene: TRBD1
V gene: TRBV19
J gene: TRBJ1-2
clone size: NA
CDR3 protein: CASTSRQGLGAYGYTF
CDR3 DNA: TGTGCCAGTACCTCAAGACAGGGTTTGGGAGCCTATGGCTACACCTTC

D gene: NA
V gene: TRBV29-1
J gene: TRBJ2-5
clone size: NA
CDR3 protein: CSAPQETQYF
CDR3 DNA: TGCAGCGCTCCTCAAGAGACCCAGTACTTC

D gene: NA
V gene: TRBV28
J gene: TRBJ1-2
clone size: NA
CDR3 protein: CASSLGTAPHGYTF
CDR3 DNA: TGTGCCAGCAGTTTAGGAACAGCCCCGCATGGCTACACCTTC

D gene: TRBD1
V gene: TRBV19
J gene: TRBJ2-2
clone size: NA
CDR3 protein: CASRTGGYTGELFF
CDR3 DNA: TGTGCCAGTAGGACAGGGGGTTACACCGGGGAGCTGTTTTTT

D gene: NA
V gene: TRBV6-1
J gene: TRBJ2-2
clone size: NA
CDR3 protein: CASTTGNTGELFF
CDR3 DNA: TGTGCCAGCACAACAGGGAACACCGGGGAGCTGTTTTTT

D gene: TRBD2
V gene: TRBV5-4
J gene: TRBJ2-2
clone size: NA
CDR3 protein: CASSVSGTSGTGELFF
CDR3 DNA: TGTGCCAGCAGCGTCTCCGGGACTAGCGGTACGGGGGAGCTGTTTTTT

D gene: TRBD1
V gene: TRBV29-1
J gene: TRBJ1-2
clone size: NA
CDR3 protein: CSAGPRNRGGYTF
CDR3 DNA: TGCAGCGCTGGACCGAGAAACAGGGGCGGCTACACCTTC

D gene: NA
V gene: TRBV9
J gene: TRBJ2-7
clone size: NA
CDR3 protein: CASSVGAGGAYEQYF
CDR3 DNA: TGTGCCAGCAGCGTTGGGGCCGGGGGAGCCTACGAGCAGTACTTC

D gene: TRBD1
V gene: TRBV7-3
J gene: TRBJ2-1
clone size: NA
CDR3 protein: CASSPGTGSPGEQFF
CDR3 DNA: TGTGCCAGCAGCCCCGGGACAGGGTCTCCTGGGGAGCAGTTCTTC

D gene: TRBD2
V gene: TRBV7-6
J gene: TRBJ2-3
clone size: NA
CDR3 protein: CASSLAGSGRQSDTQYF
CDR3 DNA: TGTGCCAGCAGCTTAGCGGGGAGCGGGAGGCAATCAGATACGCAGTATTTT

D gene: NA
V gene: TRBV5-4
J gene: TRBJ2-7
clone size: NA
CDR3 protein: CASSSKQGASRYEQYF
CDR3 DNA: TGTGCCAGCAGCTCTAAACAGGGTGCCAGTCGCTACGAGCAGTACTTC

D gene: TRBD1
V gene: TRBV28
J gene: TRBJ1-3
clone size: NA
CDR3 protein: CASSGAQGFFSGNTIYF
CDR3 DNA: TGTGCCAGCAGTGGAGCACAGGGGTTCTTCTCTGGAAACACCATATATTTT